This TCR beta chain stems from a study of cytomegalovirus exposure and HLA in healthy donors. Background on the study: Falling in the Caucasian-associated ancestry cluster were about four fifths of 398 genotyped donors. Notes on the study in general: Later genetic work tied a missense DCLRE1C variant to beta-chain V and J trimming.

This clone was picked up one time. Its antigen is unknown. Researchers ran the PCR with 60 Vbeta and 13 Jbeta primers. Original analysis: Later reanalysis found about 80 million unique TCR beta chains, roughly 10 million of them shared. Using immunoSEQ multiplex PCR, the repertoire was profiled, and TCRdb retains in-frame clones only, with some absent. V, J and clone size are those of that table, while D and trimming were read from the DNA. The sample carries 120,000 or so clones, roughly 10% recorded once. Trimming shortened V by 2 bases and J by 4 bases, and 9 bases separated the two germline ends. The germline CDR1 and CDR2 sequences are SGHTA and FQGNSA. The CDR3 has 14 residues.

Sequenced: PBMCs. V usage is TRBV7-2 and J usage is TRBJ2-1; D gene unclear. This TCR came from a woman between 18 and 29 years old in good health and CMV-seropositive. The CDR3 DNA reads TGTGCCAGCAGCTTAACGGCCGGGTACAATGAGCAGTTCTTC. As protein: CASSLTAGYNEQFF.